The entry below describes one TCR beta chain. The CDR3 consists of 15 residues. Losses at the gene ends were 3 bases for V and 4 bases for J; bases not matched to a gene: 5. CDR1 and CDR2 from the germline V gene are SGHDT and YYEEEE. This specimen belongs to a study of T cells in tuberculosis. Time point indicated: new active TB diagnosis, blood taken before or within 7 days of starting treatment. Assay used: immunoSEQ multiplex PCR; TCRdb lists only in-frame clones, some missing. The data hold 30,000 to 40,000 clones, with around 94% observed a single time. This TCR derives from an adult with tuberculosis. V usage is TRBV5-6 and J usage is TRBJ2-5; TRBD2 matches 11 bases. Sequenced material: PBMCs, taken at tuberculosis diagnosis. The CDR3 sequence is CASSSGTSGRETQYF. The CDR3 DNA reads TGTGCCAGCAGCTCCGGGACTAGCGGACGAGAGACCCAGTACTTC.